Listed below are T cell receptor beta chains from one sample, sequenced in a study of T cells after posttransplantation cyclophosphamide. The repertoire was sequenced with immunoSEQ multiplex PCR; TCRdb's copy has only in-frame clones and lacks some. This table holds 9,500 to 15,000 clones, roughly four fifths found once. The specimen was PBMCs, collected around 55 weeks after allogeneic stem cell transplant with calcineurin inhibitor and methotrexate. These TCRs come from a male patient aged 25 to 39 who received an allogeneic stem cell transplant from an unrelated donor, was CMV-positive, and had acute GVHD only. Part of the T cell pool may stem from the graft donor. CDR3s include the opening cysteine and the closing phenylalanine or tryptophan. D genes are given only for firm matches. Clone size is not always given. Where it is, it says once, few, many or a class for expanded clones.

>-|TRBD1|TRBJ1-2|TRBV13
TGTGCCAGCAGCCTCCAGGGGGACTATGGCTACACCTTC
CASSLQGDYGYTF
>-|TRBD1|TRBJ2-7|TRBV5-1
TGCGCCAGCAGCAGGACAGGAATTACCTACGAGCAGTACTTC
CASSRTGITYEQYF
>-|-|TRBJ2-2|TRBV6-5
TGTGCCAGCAGTTACTCTAGGCAGGAATTAACCGGGGAGCTGTTTTTT
CASSYSRQELTGELFF
>-|-|TRBJ2-5|TRBV30
TGTGCCTGGAGGTATGGCGAGACCCAGTACTTC
CAWRYGETQYF
>-|TRBD1|TRBJ1-5|TRBV2
TGTGCCAGCCGGGGACAGGGGAATCAGCCCCAGCATTTT
CASRGQGNQPQHF
>-|TRBD2|TRBJ2-7|TRBV27
TGTGCCAGCAGGCCAGCGGGACTAGGCTACGAGCAGTACTTC
CASRPAGLGYEQYF
>-|TRBD1|TRBJ1-2|TRBV5-1
TGCGCCAGCAGCAGAACCGGGACAGGGGCCGGCTACACCTTC
CASSRTGTGAGYTF
>-|-|TRBJ2-1|TRBV29-1
TGCAGCGTGGAAACTTACAATGAGCAGTTCTTC
CSVETYNEQFF
>-|TRBD1|TRBJ2-5|TRBV7-3
TGTGCCAGCAGCTTAAGGACAGGAGAGACCCAGTACTTC
CASSLRTGETQYF
>-|-|TRBJ2-1|TRBV9
TGTGCCAGCGAAGGACGGGGGTACAATGAGCAGTTCTTC
CASEGRGYNEQFF
>-|-|TRBJ1-4|TRBV4-1
TGCGCCAGCAGCCAAGTCGGCGGGAATGAAAAACTGTTTTTT
CASSQVGGNEKLFF
>-|TRBD1|TRBJ2-7|TRBV10-3
TGTGCCATCGAACCCCGGCCCGGGACAGGGAGCGAGCAGTACTTC
CAIEPRPGTGSEQYF
>-|TRBD1|TRBJ1-1|TRBV10-3
TGTGCCATCAGGGGCACCGGGACAGGGGAGAACACTGAAGCTTTCTTT
CAIRGTGTGENTEAFF
>-|TRBD1|TRBJ2-3|TRBV9
TGTGCCAGCAGCGCGTACGACAGGGGAGGTGGCACAGATACGCAGTATTTT
CASSAYDRGGGTDTQYF
>few|TRBD1|TRBJ1-4|TRBV19
TGTGCCAGTAGTAAAGTAGGGACAGGGAATGAAAAACTGTTTTTT
CASSKVGTGNEKLFF
>-|-|TRBJ1-3|TRBV9
TGTGCCAGCAGCCCTAATATCGACAGGACTGGAAACACCATATATTTT
CASSPNIDRTGNTIYF
>-|TRBD1|TRBJ1-1|TRBV15
TGTGCCACCAGCAGAGATCTCTGGGCACAGGGGACGGGCACTGAAGCTTTCTTT
CATSRDLWAQGTGTEAFF
>-|-|TRBJ2-7|TRBV13
TGTGCCAGCAGCTTAGGCGGGAGATCGTACGAGCAGTACTTC
CASSLGGRSYEQYF
>few|-|TRBJ1-2|TRBV7-2
TGTGCCAGCAGCTCCCGAGCACCCGATGGCTACACCTTC
CASSSRAPDGYTF
>few|-|TRBJ2-5|TRBV6-5
TGTGCCAGCAGTGTCGTAGGAACAGAAGAGACCCAGTACTTC
CASSVVGTEETQYF
>-|-|TRBJ2-2|TRBV1
TGCACCAGCAGCCACCCGGGGAGGCGGGGGGGCCTTAACACCGGGGAGCTGTTTTTT
CTSSHPGRRGGLNTGELFF
>-|TRBD2|TRBJ2-7|TRBV5-1
TGCGCCAGCAGCGCCTGGACTAGCGCGGGCCCGACCTACGAGCAGTACTTC
CASSAWTSAGPTYEQYF
>-|-|TRBJ2-2|TRBV6-1
TGTGCCAGCAGTGAAAATGCCCAGGGGAACACCGGGGAGCTGTTTTTT
CASSENAQGNTGELFF
>-|TRBD1|TRBJ2-4|TRBV30
TGTGCCTGGAGTGTAAGTCGGACAGGGAAAAACATTCAGTACTTC
CAWSVSRTGKNIQYF
>-|-|TRBJ1-5|TRBV2
TGTGCCAGCAGTGGGGCCTTAGGGCGGGATCAGCCCCAGCATTTT
CASSGALGRDQPQHF
>-|-|TRBJ2-6|TRBV5-6
TGTGCCAGCAGCTCCCCAGCTGGGGCCAACGTCCTGACTTTC
CASSSPAGANVLTF
>-|-|TRBJ1-5|TRBV2
TGTGCCAGCAGTGGGGAGTGGGGCAATCAGCCCCAGCATTTT
CASSGEWGNQPQHF
>-|TRBD1|TRBJ2-5|TRBV5-1
TGCGCCAGCAGCCCCTTCGGGACAGTTAATACTGGGGAGACCCAGTACTTC
CASSPFGTVNTGETQYF
>-|TRBD1|TRBJ1-1|TRBV6-1
TGTGCCAGCAGACAGGGGGCAAACACTGAAGCTTTCTTT
CASRQGANTEAFF
>-|TRBD2|TRBJ2-7|TRBV7-2
TGTGCCAGCAGCTTAGGCGGGGGAACCTCCTACGAGCAGTACTTC
CASSLGGGTSYEQYF
>-|-|TRBJ2-2|TRBV7-3
TGTGCCAGCAGCTTCGGCGGGGCGGGGAACACCGGGGAGCTGTTTTTT
CASSFGGAGNTGELFF
>-|TRBD1|TRBJ2-1|TRBV4-1
TGCGCCAGCAGCCTAAGGACAGGGAATGGAAACAATGAGCAGTTCTTC
CASSLRTGNGNNEQFF
>-|TRBD2|TRBJ2-3|TRBV25-1
TGTGCCAGCAGTGAATATCCAGCGGGAGGGTCAGATACGCAGTATTTT
CASSEYPAGGSDTQYF
>-|TRBD2|TRBJ2-6|TRBV27
TGTGCCAGCAGTCCTCGGGGTAGCGGGACCTCTGGGGCCAACGTCCTGACTTTC
CASSPRGSGTSGANVLTF
>-|TRBD2|TRBJ2-7|TRBV11-2
TGTGCCAGCAGCTTAACTAGCGGGGGCCCCAGCTCCTACGAGCAGTACTTC
CASSLTSGGPSSYEQYF
>-|-|TRBJ1-5|TRBV28
TGTGCCAGCAGTCCGACGGGCGGGGAGTACTACAATCAGCCCCAGCATTTT
CASSPTGGEYYNQPQHF
>-|-|TRBJ1-1|TRBV4-1
TGCGCCAGCAGCTCATACTTGAACACTGAAGCTTTCTTT
CASSSYLNTEAFF
>-|TRBD1|TRBJ1-2|TRBV19
TGTGCCAGTAGTATGGGGACAGCCTATGGCTACACCTTC
CASSMGTAYGYTF